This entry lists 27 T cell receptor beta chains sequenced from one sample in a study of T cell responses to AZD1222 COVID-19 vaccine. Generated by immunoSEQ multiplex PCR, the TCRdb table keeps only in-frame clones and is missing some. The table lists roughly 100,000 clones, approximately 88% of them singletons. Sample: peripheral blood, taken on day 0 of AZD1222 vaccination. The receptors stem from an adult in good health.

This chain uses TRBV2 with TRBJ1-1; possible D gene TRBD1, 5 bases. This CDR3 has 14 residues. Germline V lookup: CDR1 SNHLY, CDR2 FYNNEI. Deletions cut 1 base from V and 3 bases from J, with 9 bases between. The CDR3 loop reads CASSEVAGDTEAFF. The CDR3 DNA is TGTGCCAGCAGTGAAGTGGCGGGGGACACTGAAGCTTTCTTT.

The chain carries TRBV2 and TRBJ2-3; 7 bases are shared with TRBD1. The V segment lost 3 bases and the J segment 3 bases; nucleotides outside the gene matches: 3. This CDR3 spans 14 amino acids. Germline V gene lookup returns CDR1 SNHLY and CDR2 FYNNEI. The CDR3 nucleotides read TGTGCCAGCAGTGATAAGACAGGGACAGATACGCAGTATTTT. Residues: CASSDKTGTDTQYF. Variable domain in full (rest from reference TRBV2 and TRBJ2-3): EPEVTQTPSHQVTQMGQEVILRCVPISNHLYFYWYRQILGQKVEFLVSFYNNEISEKSEIFDDQFSVERPDGSNFTLKIRSTKLEDSAMYFCASSDKTGTDTQYFGPGTRLTVL.

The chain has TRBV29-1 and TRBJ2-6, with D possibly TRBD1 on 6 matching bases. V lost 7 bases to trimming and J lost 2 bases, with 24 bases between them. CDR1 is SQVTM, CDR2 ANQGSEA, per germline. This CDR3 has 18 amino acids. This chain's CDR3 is CSALRGHALPAGANVLTF. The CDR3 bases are TGCAGCGCACTGAGGGGACATGCCCTTCCAGCTGGGGCCAACGTCCTGACTTTC.

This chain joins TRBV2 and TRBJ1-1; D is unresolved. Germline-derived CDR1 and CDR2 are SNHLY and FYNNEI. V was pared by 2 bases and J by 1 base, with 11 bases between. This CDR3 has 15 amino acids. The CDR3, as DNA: TGTGCCAGCAGTGAATTTTTTGACGAGAACACTGAAGCTTTCTTT. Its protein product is CASSEFFDENTEAFF.

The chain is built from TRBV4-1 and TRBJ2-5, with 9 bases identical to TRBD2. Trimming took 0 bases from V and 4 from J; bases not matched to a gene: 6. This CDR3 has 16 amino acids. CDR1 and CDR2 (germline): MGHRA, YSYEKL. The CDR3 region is CASSQETAGGLETQYF. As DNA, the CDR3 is TGCGCCAGCAGCCAAGAAACGGCGGGGGGGCTAGAGACCCAGTACTTC.

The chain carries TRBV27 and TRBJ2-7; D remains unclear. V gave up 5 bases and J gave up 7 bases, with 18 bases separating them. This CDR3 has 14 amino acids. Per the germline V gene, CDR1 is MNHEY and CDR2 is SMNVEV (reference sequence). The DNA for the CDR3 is TGTGCCAGCAGTGGAACCGGGCCGCTTGGGGAGCAGTACTTC. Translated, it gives CASSGTGPLGEQYF.

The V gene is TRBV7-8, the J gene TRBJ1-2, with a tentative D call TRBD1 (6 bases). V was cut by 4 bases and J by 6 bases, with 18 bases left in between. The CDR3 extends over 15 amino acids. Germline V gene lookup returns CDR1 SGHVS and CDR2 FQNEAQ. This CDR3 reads CASSWATGRRNGYTF. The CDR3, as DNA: TGTGCCAGCAGCTGGGCTACAGGGAGGAGGAATGGCTACACCTTC.

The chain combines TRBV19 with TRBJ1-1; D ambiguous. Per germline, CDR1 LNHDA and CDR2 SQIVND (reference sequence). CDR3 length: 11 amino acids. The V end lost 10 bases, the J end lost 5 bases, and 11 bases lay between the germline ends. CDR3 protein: CATTLGTEAFF. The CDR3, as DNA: TGTGCCACTACCCTGGGGACTGAAGCTTTCTTT.

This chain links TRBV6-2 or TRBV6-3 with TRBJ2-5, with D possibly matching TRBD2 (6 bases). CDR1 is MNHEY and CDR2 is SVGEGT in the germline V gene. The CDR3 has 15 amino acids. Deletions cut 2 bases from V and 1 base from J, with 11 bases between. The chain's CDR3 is CASSYGEDGQETQYF. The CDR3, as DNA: TGTGCCAGCAGTTACGGGGAGGATGGCCAAGAGACCCAGTACTTC.

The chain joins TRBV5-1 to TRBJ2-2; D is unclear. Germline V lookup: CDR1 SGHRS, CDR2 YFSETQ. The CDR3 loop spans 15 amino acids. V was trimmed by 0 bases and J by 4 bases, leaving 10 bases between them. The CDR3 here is CASSLEVRSTGELFF. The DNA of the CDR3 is TGCGCCAGCAGCTTGGAGGTGCGTAGCACCGGGGAGCTGTTTTTT.

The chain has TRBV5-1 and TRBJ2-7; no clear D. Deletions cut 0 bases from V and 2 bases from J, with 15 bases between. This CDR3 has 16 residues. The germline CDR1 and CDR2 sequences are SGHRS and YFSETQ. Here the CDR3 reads CASSLVSTPSAYEQYF. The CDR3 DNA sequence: TGCGCCAGCAGCTTGGTTTCGACACCTTCCGCCTACGAGCAGTACTTC. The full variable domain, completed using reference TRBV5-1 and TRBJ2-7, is KAGVTQTPRYLIKTRGQQVTLSCSPISGHRSVSWYQQTPGQGLQFLFEYFSETQRNKGNFPGRFSGRQFSNSRSEMNVSTLELGDSALYLCASSLVSTPSAYEQYFGPGTRLTVT.

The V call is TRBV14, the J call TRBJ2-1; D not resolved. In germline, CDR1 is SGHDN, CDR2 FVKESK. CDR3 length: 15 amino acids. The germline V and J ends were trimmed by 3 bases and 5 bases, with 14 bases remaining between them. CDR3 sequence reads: CASSQLPHINNEQFF. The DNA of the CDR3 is TGTGCCAGCAGCCAGCTGCCTCATATTAACAATGAGCAGTTCTTC.

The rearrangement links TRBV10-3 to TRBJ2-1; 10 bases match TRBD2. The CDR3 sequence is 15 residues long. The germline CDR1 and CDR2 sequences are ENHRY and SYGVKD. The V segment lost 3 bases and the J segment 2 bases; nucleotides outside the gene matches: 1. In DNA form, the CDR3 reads TGTGCCATCAGTGAAAGCGGGGGGGCCTACAATGAGCAGTTCTTC. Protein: CAISESGGAYNEQFF.

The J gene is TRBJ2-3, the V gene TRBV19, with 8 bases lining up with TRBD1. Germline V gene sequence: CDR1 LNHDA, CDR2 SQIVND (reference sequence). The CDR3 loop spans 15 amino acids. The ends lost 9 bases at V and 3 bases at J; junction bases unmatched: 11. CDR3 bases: TGTGCCAGGCAAACCAGGGGGCTTAGGACAGATACGCAGTATTTT. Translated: CARQTRGLRTDTQYF.

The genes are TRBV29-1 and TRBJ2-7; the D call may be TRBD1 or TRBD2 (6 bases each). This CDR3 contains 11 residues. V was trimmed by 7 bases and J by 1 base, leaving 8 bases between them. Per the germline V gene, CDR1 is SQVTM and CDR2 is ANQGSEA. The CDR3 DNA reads TGCAGCGCGGGGGCTTCCTACGAGCAGTACTTC. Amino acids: CSAGASYEQYF.

Here the CDR3 DNA reads TGTGCCAGCTCACCTGCGTCTTCGGGCGAGGGGGAAAAACTGTTTTTT. Translating gives CASSPASSGEGEKLFF. J is TRBJ1-4 and V is TRBV18; possible D gene TRBD1, 5 bases. With 3 bases removed from V and 8 bases from J, the gap between germline ends came to 19 bases. The CDR3 has 16 residues. Germline V lookup: CDR1 KGHSH, CDR2 LQKENI.

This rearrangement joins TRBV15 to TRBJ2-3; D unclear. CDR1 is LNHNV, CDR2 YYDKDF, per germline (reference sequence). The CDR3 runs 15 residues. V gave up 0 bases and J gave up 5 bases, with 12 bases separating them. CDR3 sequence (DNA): TGTGCCACCAGCAGAGAGGCAGGCCCCGGAGATACGCAGTATTTT. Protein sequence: CATSREAGPGDTQYF.

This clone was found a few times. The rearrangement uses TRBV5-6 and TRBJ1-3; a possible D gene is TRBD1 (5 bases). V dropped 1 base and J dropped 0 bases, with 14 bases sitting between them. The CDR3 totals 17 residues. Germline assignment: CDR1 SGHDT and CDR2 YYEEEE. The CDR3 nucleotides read TGTGCCAGCAGCTTGTGGGGGATAGGAGGCTCTGGAAACACCATATATTTT. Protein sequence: CASSLWGIGGSGNTIYF.

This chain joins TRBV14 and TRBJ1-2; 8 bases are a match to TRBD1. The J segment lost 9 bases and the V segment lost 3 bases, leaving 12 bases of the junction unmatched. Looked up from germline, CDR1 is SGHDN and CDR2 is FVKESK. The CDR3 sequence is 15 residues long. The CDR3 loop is CASSQVGQGRLSYTF. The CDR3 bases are TGTGCCAGCAGCCAGGTAGGACAGGGAAGGTTAAGCTACACCTTC.

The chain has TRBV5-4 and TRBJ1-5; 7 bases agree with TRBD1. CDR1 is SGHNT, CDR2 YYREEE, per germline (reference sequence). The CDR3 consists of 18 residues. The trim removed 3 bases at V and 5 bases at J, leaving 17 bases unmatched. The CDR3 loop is CASSYRDRKTSGYQPQHF. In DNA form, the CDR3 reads TGTGCCAGCAGCTACCGGGACAGAAAGACGTCCGGTTATCAGCCCCAGCATTTT.

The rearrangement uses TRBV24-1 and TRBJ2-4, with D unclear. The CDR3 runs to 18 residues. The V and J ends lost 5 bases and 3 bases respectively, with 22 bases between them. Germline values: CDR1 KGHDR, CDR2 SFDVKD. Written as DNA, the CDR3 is TGTGCCACCAGTGTCATCCGCGGTCTTACCATAGGCAAAAACATTCAGTACTTC. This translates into CATSVIRGLTIGKNIQYF.

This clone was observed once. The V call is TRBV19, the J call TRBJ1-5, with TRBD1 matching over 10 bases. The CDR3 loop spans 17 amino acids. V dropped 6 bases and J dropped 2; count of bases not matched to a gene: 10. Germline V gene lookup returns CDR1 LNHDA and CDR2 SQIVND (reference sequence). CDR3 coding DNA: TGTGCCAGTAGACCCCTCCGGGGGACAGGGGGCAATCAGCCCCAGCATTTT. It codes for CASRPLRGTGGNQPQHF.

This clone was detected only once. The CDR3 region is CASSSDVYEQYF. CDR3 nucleotides: TGTGCCAGCAGTTCCGATGTATATGAGCAGTACTTC. The genes are TRBV12-3 or TRBV12-4 and TRBJ2-7, with unresolved D. V gave up 4 bases and J gave up 7 bases, with 11 bases separating them. CDR3 length: 12 residues.

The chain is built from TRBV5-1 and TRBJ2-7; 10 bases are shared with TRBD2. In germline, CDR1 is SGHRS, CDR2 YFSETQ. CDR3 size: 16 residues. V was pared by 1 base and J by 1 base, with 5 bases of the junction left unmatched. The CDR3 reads CASSLFASGGSYEQYF. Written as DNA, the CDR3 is TGCGCCAGCAGCTTGTTTGCTAGCGGGGGTTCCTACGAGCAGTACTTC.

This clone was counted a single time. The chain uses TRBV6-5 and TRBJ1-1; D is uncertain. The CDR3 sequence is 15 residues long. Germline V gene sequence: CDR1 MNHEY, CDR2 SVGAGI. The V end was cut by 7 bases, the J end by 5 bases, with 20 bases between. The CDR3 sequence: CASIPAEGGRTEAFF. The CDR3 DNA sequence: TGTGCCAGCATCCCTGCGGAGGGAGGACGAACTGAAGCTTTCTTT.

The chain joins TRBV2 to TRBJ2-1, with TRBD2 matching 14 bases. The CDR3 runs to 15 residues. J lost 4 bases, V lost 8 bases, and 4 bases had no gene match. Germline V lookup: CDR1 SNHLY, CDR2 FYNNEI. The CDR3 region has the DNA TGTGCCAGCCCCGGGACTAGCGGGAGATACAATGAGCAGTTCTTC. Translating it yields CASPGTSGRYNEQFF.

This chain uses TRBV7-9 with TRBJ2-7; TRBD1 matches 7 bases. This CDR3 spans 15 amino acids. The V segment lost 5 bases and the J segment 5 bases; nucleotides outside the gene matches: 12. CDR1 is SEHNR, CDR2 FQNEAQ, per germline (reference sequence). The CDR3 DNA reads TGTGCCAGCAGCCCATGGACAGGCCAGTTGAACGAGCAGTACTTC. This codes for CASSPWTGQLNEQYF.